The next 25 T cell receptor beta chains were all read from a single sample in a study of cytomegalovirus exposure and HLA in healthy donors. Use of 60 Vbeta and 13 Jbeta primers characterized the PCR. Libraries were prepared by immunoSEQ multiplex PCR; TCRdb keeps only in-frame clonotypes and omits some of them. The sample holds around 170,000 clones, over 70% seen once. Sample: PBMCs. The receptor set was obtained from a man aged 50-59 years in good health and CMV-seronegative.

The chain uses TRBV27 and TRBJ1-2, with D maybe TRBD1 (6 bases). V lost 4 bases to trimming and J lost 4 bases, with 22 bases between them. CDR3 length equals 17 residues. Germline V gene data show CDR1 as MNHEY and CDR2 as SMNVEV (reference sequence). The CDR3 protein is CASSYLAGGRTSYGYTF. In DNA form, the CDR3 reads TGTGCCAGCAGTTACTTGGCGGGGGGGCGCACCTCCTATGGCTACACCTTC.

The chain recombines TRBV7-8 with TRBJ1-3; no reliable D call. The ends were cut back, 6 bases at V and 4 bases at J, with 10 bases in the middle. CDR1 and CDR2 from the germline V gene are SGHVS and FQNEAQ. CDR3 length: 13 residues. Written as DNA, the CDR3 is TGTGCCAGCAGTTTTATCGAGGGAAACACCATATATTTT. The encoded protein is CASSFIEGNTIYF.

This sequence joins TRBV6-5 and TRBJ1-1, with 7 positions matching TRBD1. The CDR3 totals 13 residues. The V and J ends lost 7 bases and 1 base, in that order; junction bases with no gene match: 3. CDR1 and CDR2 from the germline V gene are MNHEY and SVGAGI. CDR3 in amino acids: CASTHRGNTEAFF. The CDR3 DNA sequence: TGTGCCAGCACTCACAGGGGGAACACTGAAGCTTTCTTT.

Worth noting for this clone: Its ends do not fully match the called genes, so a read error is possible. The genes are TRBV7-9 and TRBJ1-2, with 8 bases that match TRBD1. CDR3 length equals 17 residues. The germline V gene has CDR1 SEHNR and CDR2 FQNEAQ (reference sequence). The CDR3 reads CSSTPTTTGAPLYGYTF. The CDR3, as DNA: TGTTCCAGCACCCCTACCACGACAGGGGCGCCACTTTATGGCTACACCTTC.

V usage is TRBV5-6 and J usage is TRBJ2-3; 9 nucleotides line up with TRBD2. V shed 0 bases, J shed 6 bases, and the junction held 8 bases outside the gene matches. Germline assignment: CDR1 SGHDT and CDR2 YYEEEE. The CDR3 extends over 16 amino acids. In DNA form, the CDR3 reads TGTGCCAGCAGCTTGGGAGGGAGAAGCGGGGGGGATACGCAGTATTTT. Its protein is CASSLGGRSGGDTQYF.

This sequence joins TRBV5-1 and TRBJ1-2; a possible D gene is TRBD1 (5 bases). Trimming shortened V by 0 bases and J by 7 bases, and 13 bases separated the two germline ends. Germline V gene sequence: CDR1 SGHRS, CDR2 YFSETQ. CDR3 length equals 14 residues. The CDR3 is CASSLVPDQGGYTF. The CDR3, as DNA: TGCGCCAGCAGCTTGGTCCCAGATCAGGGTGGCTACACCTTC. Complete variable domain (other parts from reference TRBV5-1 and TRBJ1-2): KAGVTQTPRYLIKTRGQQVTLSCSPISGHRSVSWYQQTPGQGLQFLFEYFSETQRNKGNFPGRFSGRQFSNSRSEMNVSTLELGDSALYLCASSLVPDQGGYTFGSGTRLTVV.

CDR3 protein: CASSSRDRVTGELFF. The CDR3 nucleotides are TGTGCCAGTAGTAGCCGGGACAGGGTAACCGGGGAGCTGTTTTTT. V is TRBV19 and J is TRBJ2-2, with 9 bases identical to TRBD1. CDR3 size: 15 residues. After removal of 4 bases from V and 5 bases from J, the junction contained 5 bases not matched to a gene. Germline lookup yields CDR1 LNHDA and CDR2 SQIVND (reference sequence).

This chain links TRBV7-2 with TRBJ1-3, with D possibly being TRBD1 (5 bases). Germline CDR1 SGHTA, CDR2 FQGNSA. The ends were cut back, 5 bases at V and 0 bases at J, with 8 bases in the middle. The CDR3 is 14 amino acids. The CDR3 nucleotides read TGTGCCAGCAGCCCAGGGTCCTCTGGAAACACCATATATTTT. It translates to CASSPGSSGNTIYF.

This clone was detected once. This rearrangement joins TRBV29-1 to TRBJ2-7; a possible D gene is TRBD2 (5 bases). Trimming removed 7 bases at V and 5 bases at J, with 15 bases between. The CDR3 contains 12 residues. The germline V gene encodes CDR1 SQVTM and CDR2 ANQGSEA. The DNA for the CDR3 is TGCAGCGCCGGGGAGAGTAGCGACGAGCAGTACTTC. Residues: CSAGESSDEQYF.

The chain joins TRBV4-3 to TRBJ2-7; 7 bases agree with TRBD2. V lost 0 bases, J lost 3 bases, and 5 bases stayed unmatched. CDR3 size: 15 residues. The germline CDR1 and CDR2 sequences are LGHNA and YSLEER. The CDR3 sequence: CASSQDAGDNYEQYF. The DNA of the CDR3 is TGCGCCAGCAGCCAAGATGCGGGGGATAACTACGAGCAGTACTTC.

This clone was seen a single time. V gene TRBV7-2 combines with J gene TRBJ1-1; possibly TRBD1 for D (5 bases). The CDR3 has 15 residues. Deletions cut 2 bases from V and 4 bases from J, with 14 bases between. CDR1 and CDR2 (germline): SGHTA, FQGNSA. The CDR3 DNA is TGTGCCAGCAGCTTAACCGGGACTCCGGGCACTGAAGCTTTCTTT. It codes for CASSLTGTPGTEAFF.

V usage is TRBV7-2 and J usage is TRBJ2-5, with D possibly being TRBD2 (5 bases). This CDR3 contains 15 residues. V lost 3 bases, J lost 5 bases, and 16 bases lay in between. Germline-derived CDR1 and CDR2 are SGHTA and FQGNSA. This chain's CDR3 is CASSFLLGSDETQYF. CDR3 DNA: TGTGCCAGCAGCTTCTTACTGGGTAGCGACGAGACCCAGTACTTC. Based on the CDR3 plus reference TRBV7-2 and TRBJ2-5, the full variable domain is GAGVSQSPSNKVTEKGKDVELRCDPISGHTALYWYRQSLGQGLEFLIYFQGNSAPDKSGLPSDRFSAERTGGSVSTLTIQRTQQEDSAVYLCASSFLLGSDETQYFGPGTRLLVL.

This clone was recorded a few times. The V gene is TRBV5-1, the J gene TRBJ2-7; the D is unclear. V lost 4 bases to trimming and J lost 1 base, with 15 bases between them. Germline CDR1 SGHRS, CDR2 YFSETQ. CDR3 length equals 15 residues. The CDR3 DNA follows: TGCGCCAGCAGCCCTACACCGACCGGGTCCTACGAGCAGTACTTC. Protein product: CASSPTPTGSYEQYF. The full variable domain, with the rest looked up from reference TRBV5-1 and TRBJ2-7, is KAGVTQTPRYLIKTRGQQVTLSCSPISGHRSVSWYQQTPGQGLQFLFEYFSETQRNKGNFPGRFSGRQFSNSRSEMNVSTLELGDSALYLCASSPTPTGSYEQYFGPGTRLTVT.

The genes are TRBV6-5 and TRBJ1-2; 7 bases are shared with TRBD1. The germline V gene has CDR1 MNHEY and CDR2 SVGAGI. Trimming removed 8 bases from V and 7 bases from J; junction bases left unmatched: 13. The CDR3 length is 14 residues. The CDR3 reads CASSFLDRAFGYTF. CDR3 sequence (DNA): TGTGCCAGCTCTTTCCTCGACAGGGCGTTTGGCTACACCTTC.

This clone appeared once. Here the CDR3 reads CAWSWTGSWNGYTF. DNA for the CDR3: TGTGCCTGGAGCTGGACGGGGAGCTGGAATGGCTACACCTTC. V is TRBV30 and J is TRBJ1-2, with unresolved D. Between the trimmed V and J ends, which lost 3 bases and 6 bases, there was a span of 17 bases. The CDR3 is 14 residues long. CDR1 GTSNPN and CDR2 SVGIG come from the germline V gene (reference sequence). The variable domain in full, with the rest retrieved from reference TRBV30 and TRBJ1-2, is SQTIHQWPATLVQPVGSPLSLECTVEGTSNPNLYWYRQAAGRGLQLLFYSVGIGQISSEVPQNLSASRPQDRQFILSSKKLLLSDSGFYLCAWSWTGSWNGYTFGSGTRLTVV.

The chain links TRBV5-6 to TRBJ1-1, with D perhaps TRBD1 (6 bases). The length of the CDR3 is 15 residues. Per the germline V gene, CDR1 is SGHDT and CDR2 is YYEEEE. V was clipped by 1 base and J by 3 bases, with 13 bases between them. The CDR3 protein is CASSLQGQRDTEAFF. The CDR3 DNA sequence: TGTGCCAGCAGCTTGCAGGGGCAAAGGGACACTGAAGCTTTCTTT.

Only a few counts were recorded for this clone. The junction and the germline gene differ at one end; a read error may be behind it. This rearrangement joins TRBV7-7 to TRBJ2-1; 7 bases fit TRBD2. The CDR3 runs 16 residues. CDR1 and CDR2 from the germline V gene are SSHAT and FNYEAQ (reference sequence). The DNA for the CDR3 is TGTGCTAGCAGCTTAGGCTCTGGGCAGGGAGGGAATGAGCAGTTCTTC. Its protein is CASSLGSGQGGNEQFF.

The V and J genes are TRBV25-1 and TRBJ1-2; 7 nucleotides align to TRBD1. Trimming cost V 3 bases and J 7 bases; bases outside gene matches: 11. This CDR3 spans 15 amino acids. CDR1 and CDR2 (germline): MGHDK, SYGVNS. CDR3 sequence reads: CASSDSRQGLGGYTF. CDR3 nucleotides: TGTGCCAGCAGTGACTCCCGACAGGGCCTAGGTGGCTACACCTTC.

This clone was counted only a few times. The chain has TRBV5-6 and TRBJ2-5; 7 bases fit TRBD1. Germline V lookup: CDR1 SGHDT, CDR2 YYEEEE. V shed 3 bases and J 5 bases; nucleotides not matched to a gene: 4. The CDR3 loop spans 13 amino acids. As DNA, the CDR3 is TGTGCCAGCAGCTACGGACAGGAGGAGACCCAGTACTTC. Translation gives CASSYGQEETQYF. Based on the CDR3 plus reference TRBV5-6 and TRBJ2-5, the full variable domain is DAGVTQSPTHLIKTRGQQVTLRCSPKSGHDTVSWYQQALGQGPQFIFQYYEEEERQRGNFPDRFSGHQFPNYSSELNVNALLLGDSALYLCASSYGQEETQYFGPGTRLLVL.

This sequence joins TRBV19 and TRBJ1-4; D unresolved. Looked up from germline, CDR1 is LNHDA and CDR2 is SQIVND (reference sequence). The CDR3 totals 13 residues. V was pared by 7 bases and J by 10 bases, with 16 bases between. The CDR3 DNA reads as TGTGCCAGTACGGCGGCCGCTGGTGGAAAACTGTTTTTT. Amino acid sequence: CASTAAAGGKLFF.

The CDR3 DNA sequence: TGTGCCAGCAGGACAGGTACTTTTGGCTACACCTTC. Translating gives CASRTGTFGYTF. V gene TRBV27 combines with J gene TRBJ1-2; a possible D gene is TRBD1 (6 bases). In germline, CDR1 is MNHEY, CDR2 SMNVEV (reference sequence). Trimming left V 6 bases short and J 7 bases short, with 12 bases between. The CDR3 has 12 residues.

J is TRBJ1-2 and V is TRBV6-5; D is perhaps TRBD1 (6 bases). This CDR3 has 15 residues. Trimming left V 0 bases short and J 0 bases short, with 8 bases between. Germline CDR1 is MNHEY and CDR2 is SVGAGI. The CDR3 DNA sequence: TGTGCCAGCAGTTACTCTCACAGGGCTAACTATGGCTACACCTTC. It encodes CASSYSHRANYGYTF.

This chain links TRBV2 with TRBJ2-7, with TRBD1 matching 9 bases. The germline V gene has CDR1 SNHLY and CDR2 FYNNEI. There are 12 residues in the CDR3. Trimming at V came to 10 bases and at J to 4 bases, leaving 5 bases not matched to a gene. This chain's CDR3 is CANEGQGYEQYF. DNA for the CDR3: TGTGCCAATGAGGGACAGGGTTACGAGCAGTACTTC.

This clone was seen just once. The rearrangement joins TRBV5-1 to TRBJ2-7; a weak D match, TRBD2 (6 bases). V lost 2 bases, J lost 3 bases, and 9 bases lay in between. CDR1 and CDR2 from the germline V gene are SGHRS and YFSETQ. The CDR3 spans 13 residues. The CDR3 protein is CASSFGGNYEQYF. The CDR3 DNA reads as TGCGCCAGCAGCTTTGGCGGGAACTACGAGCAGTACTTC. The full variable domain, its missing parts supplied by reference TRBV5-1 and TRBJ2-7, is KAGVTQTPRYLIKTRGQQVTLSCSPISGHRSVSWYQQTPGQGLQFLFEYFSETQRNKGNFPGRFSGRQFSNSRSEMNVSTLELGDSALYLCASSFGGNYEQYFGPGTRLTVT.

The chain carries TRBV7-8 and TRBJ2-4; D gene uncertain. Trimming removed 5 bases at V and 5 bases at J, with 19 bases between. Per the germline V gene, CDR1 is SGHVS and CDR2 is FQNEAQ. This CDR3 is built from 16 residues. CDR3 region: CASSRLTDTPENIQYF. The CDR3 nucleotides are TGTGCCAGCAGCCGGCTTACCGACACCCCAGAAAACATTCAGTACTTC.